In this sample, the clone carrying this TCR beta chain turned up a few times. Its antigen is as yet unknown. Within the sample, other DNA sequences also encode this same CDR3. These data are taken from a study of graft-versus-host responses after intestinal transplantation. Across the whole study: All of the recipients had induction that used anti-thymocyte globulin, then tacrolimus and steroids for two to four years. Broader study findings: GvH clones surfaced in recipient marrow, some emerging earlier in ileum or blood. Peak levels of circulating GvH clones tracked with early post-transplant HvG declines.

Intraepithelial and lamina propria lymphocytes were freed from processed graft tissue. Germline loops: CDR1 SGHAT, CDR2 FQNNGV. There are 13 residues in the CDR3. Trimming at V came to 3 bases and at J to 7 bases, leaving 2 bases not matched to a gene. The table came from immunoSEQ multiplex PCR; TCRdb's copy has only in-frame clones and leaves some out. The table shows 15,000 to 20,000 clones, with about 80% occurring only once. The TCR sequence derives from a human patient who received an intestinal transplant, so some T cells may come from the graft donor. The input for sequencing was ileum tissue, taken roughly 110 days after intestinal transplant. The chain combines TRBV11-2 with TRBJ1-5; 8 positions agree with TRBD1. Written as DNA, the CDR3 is TGTGCCAGCAGCTTGGGGGACAGGCAGCCCCAGCATTTT. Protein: CASSLGDRQPQHF.